Below, 25 T cell receptor beta chains from the same sample are listed, as sequenced in a study of T cells in Graves' hyperthyroidism and ophthalmopathy. RNA transcripts served as the template for amplifying TCR beta CDR3 regions. First-round RT-PCR targeting the TCR CDR3 was performed with the HTBI primer set. TCRdb redid the calling of the multiplex PCR reads with MiXCR, one entry per CDR3 protein. In the table there are about 370,000 distinct CDR3 sequences, about 15% of which are singletons. The sequencing input was blood. These receptor sequences come from a woman aged 55-75 years with Graves' ophthalmopathy.

This clonotype was observed a few times. This may arise from a read error, as a much more abundant clone is one base away. The rearrangement joins TRBV28 to TRBJ1-1, with D perhaps matching TRBD1 (5 bases). The CDR3 sequence is 15 residues long. Germline assignment: CDR1 MDHEN and CDR2 SYDVKM. V shed 6 bases and J shed 6 bases, with 20 bases lying between them. The CDR3 spells CASRRRGLSSAEAFF. In DNA form, the CDR3 reads TGTGCCAGCAGGCGTCGGGGGTTATCCAGTGCTGAAGCTTTCTTT. The entire variable domain, with the rest obtained from reference TRBV28 and TRBJ1-1, is as follows: DVKVTQSSRYLVKRTGEKVFLECVQDMDHENMFWYRQDPGLGLRLIYFSYDVKMKEKGDIPEGYSVSREKKERFSLILESASTNQTSMYLCASRRRGLSSAEAFFGQGTRLTVV.

This clonotype was counted between two and nine times. The chain links TRBV7-3 to TRBJ2-3; D remains ambiguous. The CDR3 consists of 13 residues. The ends were cut back, 4 bases at V and 2 bases at J, with 7 bases in the middle. Germline CDR1 SGHTA, CDR2 FQGTGA. The CDR3 DNA reads TGTGCCAGCAGCTCTGATGCCACAGATACGCAGTATTTT. As protein: CASSSDATDTQYF.

This clonotype was detected a few times. The chain combines TRBV20-1 with TRBJ2-5; D is undetermined. Germline V gene lookup returns CDR1 DFQATT and CDR2 SNEGSKA (reference sequence). Between the trimmed V and J ends, which lost 3 bases and 2 bases, there was a span of 13 bases. This CDR3 contains 14 residues. CDR3 region: CSARRPSTQETQYF. The CDR3 nucleotides are TGCAGTGCTAGGAGGCCCTCAACACAAGAGACCCAGTACTTC.

This clonotype was counted only a few times. The V and J genes are TRBV5-1 and TRBJ2-7; TRBD1 matches 9 bases. Looked up from germline, CDR1 is SGHRS and CDR2 is YFSETQ. V shed 4 bases and J 7 bases; nucleotides not matched to a gene: 12. The CDR3 sequence is 15 residues long. CDR3 DNA: TGCGCCAGCAGCATCTCCGGGACAGGGTCGCAAGAGCAGTACTTC. This sequence encodes CASSISGTGSQEQYF.

This clonotype was detected ten times or more. The gene calls are TRBV3-1 and TRBJ2-7; D ambiguous. In germline, CDR1 is LGHDT, CDR2 YNNKEL (reference sequence). Trimming pared 1 base from V and 5 bases from J, leaving 3 bases between. CDR3 length: 11 amino acids. The CDR3 DNA reads TGTGCCAGCAGCCAAGGGGACGAGCAGTACTTC. Translation gives CASSQGDEQYF.

This clonotype has a count of ten or more. This chain joins TRBV20-1 and TRBJ2-5; D is possibly TRBD2 (6 bases). Germline V gene sequence: CDR1 DFQATT, CDR2 SNEGSKA (reference sequence). The CDR3 consists of 15 residues. Trimming removed 0 bases at V and 9 bases at J, with 20 bases between. The CDR3 sequence: CSARDIASGVGAQYF. CDR3 in DNA: TGCAGTGCTAGAGATATAGCTTCGGGGGTGGGGGCCCAGTACTTC.

This clonotype appeared many times. Here the CDR3 DNA reads TGTGCCAGCAGTCCCGGGGGGCAGGGTCGGTCAGAAGCTTTCTTT. It is translated as CASSPGGQGRSEAFF. V gene TRBV6-1 combines with J gene TRBJ1-1; a weak D match, TRBD1 (6 bases). Germline V gene sequence: CDR1 MNHNS, CDR2 SASEGT. The germline V and J ends were trimmed by 5 bases and 8 bases, with 21 bases remaining between them. The CDR3 runs to 15 residues.

This clonotype came up a few times. The chain couples TRBV29-1 to TRBJ2-7, with 10 positions matching TRBD1. The CDR3 runs to 15 residues. CDR1 and CDR2 from the germline V gene are SQVTM and ANQGSEA. V lost 1 base to trimming and J lost 3 bases; unmatched junction nucleotides: 6. DNA for the CDR3: TGCAGCGTTGAAGGACCCCGGGACAGGGGCTACGAGCAGTACTTC. This translates into CSVEGPRDRGYEQYF.

The V and J genes are TRBV19 and TRBJ2-1; 8 bases map to TRBD2. Trimming at V came to 4 bases and at J to 0 bases, leaving 8 bases not matched to a gene. There are 17 residues in the CDR3. Germline V gene sequence: CDR1 LNHDA, CDR2 SQIVND (reference sequence). The CDR3 region has the DNA TGTGCCAGTAGTAGCCCGGGGGGGCCCAGCTCCTACAATGAGCAGTTCTTC. Translated, it gives CASSSPGGPSSYNEQFF.

This clonotype has a count of ten or more. The rearrangement links TRBV7-3 to TRBJ2-7; 9 bases agree with TRBD2. The length of the CDR3 is 16 residues. CDR1 and CDR2 from the germline V gene are SGHTA and FQGTGA. V dropped 1 base and J dropped 1; count of bases not matched to a gene: 5. The chain's CDR3 is CASSLNSGSRSYEQYF. Here the CDR3 DNA reads TGTGCCAGCAGCTTAAATAGCGGGAGTAGGTCCTACGAGCAGTACTTC. The whole variable domain, filled in from reference TRBV7-3 and TRBJ2-7, reads GAGVSQTPSNKVTEKGKYVELRCDPISGHTALYWYRQSLGQGPEFLIYFQGTGAADDSGLPNDRFFAVRPEGSVSTLKIQRTERGDSAVYLCASSLNSGSRSYEQYFGPGTRLTVT.

This clonotype has only a few counts. The CDR3 coding sequence is TGTGCCTGGAGTGCGCAAGGGGTGACTGAAGCTTTCTTT. Translated: CAWSAQGVTEAFF. The chain carries TRBV30 and TRBJ1-1; D is perhaps TRBD1 (5 bases). The CDR3 is made up of 13 amino acids. The V gene lost 1 base and the J gene lost 5 bases, with 11 bases spanning the gap. Germline V gene sequence: CDR1 GTSNPN, CDR2 SVGIG (reference sequence).

This clonotype showed up just a few times. The chain uses TRBV29-1 and TRBJ2-7; D might be TRBD2 (6 bases). Germline V gene lookup returns CDR1 SQVTM and CDR2 ANQGSEA. This CDR3 region has 11 residues. Trimming took off 7 bases at V and 1 base at J, with 8 bases between the two ends. The CDR3 spells CSGGESYEQYF. The CDR3 nucleotides read TGCAGCGGGGGGGAGTCCTACGAGCAGTACTTC.

This clonotype was observed a handful of times. The chain joins TRBV18 to TRBJ1-1; weak D call: TRBD1 (5 bases). The ends were cut back, 5 bases at V and 1 base at J, with 11 bases in the middle. The CDR3 sequence is 14 residues long. Germline CDR1 KGHSH, CDR2 LQKENI. The CDR3 loop reads CASSLQATNTEAFF. CDR3 nucleotides: TGTGCCAGCTCATTACAGGCGACGAACACTGAAGCTTTCTTT.

V gene TRBV27 combines with J gene TRBJ2-1; 7 bases fit TRBD1. This CDR3 contains 14 residues. V lost 5 bases, J lost 8 bases, and 9 bases stayed unmatched. Germline V lookup: CDR1 MNHEY, CDR2 SMNVEV (reference sequence). CDR3 in DNA: TGTGCCAGCAGTGGGAGACAGGGAGTCGATGAGCAGTTCTTC. Amino acid sequence: CASSGRQGVDEQFF.

This clonotype was picked up many times. The chain employs TRBV11-2 and TRBJ1-5, with TRBD1 as a possible D gene (5 bases). V was trimmed by 5 bases and J by 4 bases, leaving 15 bases between them. The CDR3 length is 15 residues. Germline V gives CDR1 SGHAT, CDR2 FQNNGV. CDR3 bases: TGTGCCAGCAGCCCGGGGACTTTAGGGAATCAGCCCCAGCATTTT. The encoded protein is CASSPGTLGNQPQHF. The full variable domain, rest sourced from reference TRBV11-2 and TRBJ1-5, is EAGVAQSPRYKIIEKRQSVAFWCNPISGHATLYWYQQILGQGPKLLIQFQNNGVVDDSQLPKDRFSAERLKGVDSTLKIQPAKLEDSAVYLCASSPGTLGNQPQHFGDGTRLSIL.

This clonotype was seen many times. V usage is TRBV27 and J usage is TRBJ2-5; a possible D gene is TRBD2 (5 bases). The CDR3 loop spans 15 amino acids. In germline, CDR1 is MNHEY, CDR2 SMNVEV (reference sequence). Trimming cost V 7 bases and J 4 bases, with 19 bases left between them. DNA of the CDR3: TGTGCCAGCACCTCCTCCCGGGGTGGAGGAGAGACCCAGTACTTC. It yields the protein CASTSSRGGGETQYF.

This clonotype came up many times. V gene TRBV7-2 combines with J gene TRBJ1-1, with D unclear. V lost 5 bases and J lost 7, with 17 bases in between. The CDR3 runs 14 residues. CDR1 and CDR2 (germline): SGHTA, FQGNSA. CDR3 in DNA: TGTGCCAGCAGCCCCTCGGCCAGGACCTATGAAGCTTTCTTT. Translation: CASSPSARTYEAFF.

This clonotype was recorded at least ten times. The chain couples TRBV2 to TRBJ1-5; D remains unclear. Germline loops: CDR1 SNHLY, CDR2 FYNNEI. This CDR3 contains 13 residues. The V gene lost 7 bases and the J gene lost 3 bases, with 10 bases spanning the gap. The CDR3 bases are TGTGCCAGCACTTACACAATCAATCAGCCCCAGCATTTT. Translating gives CASTYTINQPQHF.

The chain uses TRBV6-1 and TRBJ2-2; D tentatively reads TRBD1 or TRBD2 (5 bases each). Trimming cost V 6 bases and J 5 bases, with 16 bases left between them. The length of the CDR3 is 15 residues. The germline V gene encodes CDR1 MNHNS and CDR2 SASEGT. In nucleotides, the CDR3 is TGTGCCAGCAGGACCGGGACCCCGGGGACCGGGGAGCTGTTTTTT. It is translated as CASRTGTPGTGELFF.

With regard to this clonotype: Likely a read error: the CDR3 ends without its conserved phenylalanine or tryptophan. This chain joins TRBV11-2 and TRBJ1-1; 9 positions agree with TRBD1. CDR1 and CDR2 (germline): SGHAT, FQNNGV. CDR3 length: 14 amino acids. The V segment lost 4 bases and the J segment 5 bases; nucleotides outside the gene matches: 5. The CDR3 region is CASSWDRVGTEAFL. CDR3 nucleotides: TGTGCCAGCAGCTGGGACAGGGTGGGTACTGAAGCTTTCTTG.

This clonotype was seen many times. The J gene is TRBJ2-1, the V gene TRBV11-2; D ambiguous. CDR3 size: 18 residues. Germline values: CDR1 SGHAT, CDR2 FQNNGV. Trimming stripped 3 bases from V and 3 bases from J, with 21 bases between. The CDR3 DNA reads TGTGCCAGCAGCTTCCGGGTTGGGCCCGTGAGCGACTACAATGAGCAGTTCTTC. Amino acids: CASSFRVGPVSDYNEQFF.

This clonotype has a handful of counts. This chain joins TRBV13 and TRBJ2-5, with 10 bases fitting TRBD2. J lost 1 base, V lost 5 bases, and 10 bases had no gene match. CDR1 PRHDT and CDR2 FYEKMQ come from the germline V gene (reference sequence). The length of the CDR3 is 17 residues. CDR3 DNA sequence: TGTGCCAGCAGCGCGAGGGCAGCGGGAGGGGCCCAAGAGACCCAGTACTTC. This translates into CASSARAAGGAQETQYF.

This clonotype occurred a few times. The chain is built from TRBV20-1 and TRBJ2-1, with D possibly TRBD1 on 6 matching bases. Per germline, CDR1 DFQATT and CDR2 SNEGSKA (reference sequence). This CDR3 has 15 residues. Trimming removed 2 bases at V and 2 bases at J, with 13 bases between. This CDR3 reads CSARRPSGAYNEQFF. CDR3 coding DNA: TGCAGTGCTAGAAGACCATCAGGGGCCTACAATGAGCAGTTCTTC.

This clonotype was picked up many times. The chain links TRBV10-3 to TRBJ2-7; 15 bases are shared with TRBD2. Germline CDR1 and CDR2: ENHRY and SYGVKD. The CDR3 runs 13 residues. V lost 10 bases and J lost 4; bases outside the gene matches: 2. In DNA form, the CDR3 reads TGTGCCACCGGACTAGCGGGGGGGTACGAGCAGTACTTC. It specifies CATGLAGGYEQYF.

The gene calls are TRBV5-1 and TRBJ1-6; 12 bases are a match to TRBD1. The germline CDR1 and CDR2 sequences are SGHRS and YFSETQ. The CDR3 runs to 16 residues. Germline trimming cut 3 bases from V and 6 bases from J; bases unmatched to any gene: 4. CDR3 sequence (DNA): TGCGCCAGCAGCTCTGGGACAGGGGGCGGTAATTCACCCCTCCACTTT. Residues: CASSSGTGGGNSPLHF.